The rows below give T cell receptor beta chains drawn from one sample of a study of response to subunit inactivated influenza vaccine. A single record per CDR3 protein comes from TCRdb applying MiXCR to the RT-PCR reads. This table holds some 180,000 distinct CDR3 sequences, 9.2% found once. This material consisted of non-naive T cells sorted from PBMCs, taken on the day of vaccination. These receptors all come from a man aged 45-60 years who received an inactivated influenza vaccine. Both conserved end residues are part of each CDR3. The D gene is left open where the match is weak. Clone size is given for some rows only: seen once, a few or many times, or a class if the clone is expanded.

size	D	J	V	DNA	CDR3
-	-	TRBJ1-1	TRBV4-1	TGCGTCAGCAGCCCTCGAACGGCAGGGGCCCAGTCAGCTTTCTTT	CVSSPRTAGAQSAFF
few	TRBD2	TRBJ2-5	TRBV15	TGTGCCACCAGCGGAGGACTAGCGGGACAAGAGACCCAGTACTTC	CATSGGLAGQETQYF
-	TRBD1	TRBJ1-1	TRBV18	TGTGCCAGCTCACCACCCAACCCGACAGGGACTGAAGCTTTCTTT	CASSPPNPTGTEAFF
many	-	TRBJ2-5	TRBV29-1	TGCAGCGTTTCGGGGTACCAAGAGACCCAGTACTTC	CSVSGYQETQYF
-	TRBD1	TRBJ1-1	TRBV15	TGTGCCACCAGCAGAGCGGACAGGCTTGAAGCTTTCTTT	CATSRADRLEAFF
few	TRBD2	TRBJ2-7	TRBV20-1	TGCAGTGCCTTCGTCAGGGCTAGCGGGAGGGCAACCTACGAGCAGTACTTC	CSAFVRASGRATYEQYF
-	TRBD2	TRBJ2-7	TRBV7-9	TGTGCCAGCAGCTCCCTAGCGGGGGGGAGCTCCTACGAGCAGTACTTC	CASSSLAGGSSYEQYF
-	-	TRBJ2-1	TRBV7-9	TGTGCCAGCAGCTTAACTCAGAACCTACCTCTTCATGAGCAGTTCTTC	CASSLTQNLPLHEQFF
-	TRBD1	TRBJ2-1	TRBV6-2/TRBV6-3	TGTGCCAGCAGTTACCTAGGACAGGGTGAGCAGTTCTTC	CASSYLGQGEQFF
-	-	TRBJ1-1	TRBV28	TGTGCCAGCAGACCGCCGGCGGGGAACACTGAAGCTTTCTTT	CASRPPAGNTEAFF
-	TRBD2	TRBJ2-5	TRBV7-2	TGTGCCAGCAGCTTAGTTGCTAGCGGGAACTTTAAAGAGACCCAGTACTTC	CASSLVASGNFKETQYF
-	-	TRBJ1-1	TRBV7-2	TGTGCCAGCCCTTCAGAGAACACTGAAGCTTTCTTT	CASPSENTEAFF
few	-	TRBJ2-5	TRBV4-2	-	CASSQEFWRGEETQYF
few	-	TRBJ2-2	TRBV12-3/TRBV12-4	TGTGCCAGCAGTTTACGGGGAGCGGGCACCGGGGAGCTGTTTTTT	CASSLRGAGTGELFF
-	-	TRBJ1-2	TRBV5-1	TGCGCCAGCAGCTTGGCCGAACTGAACGGCTACACCTTC	CASSLAELNGYTF
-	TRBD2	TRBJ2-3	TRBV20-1	TGCAGTGGACGCCTAGCGGGGGGGCCGGATACGCAGTATTTT	CSGRLAGGPDTQYF
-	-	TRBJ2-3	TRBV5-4	TGTGCCAGCACCTGGAGCGGTGCTAGTACAGATACGCAGTATTTT	CASTWSGASTDTQYF
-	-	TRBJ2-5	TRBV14	TGTGCCAGCAGCCAATTAGGCAGGAAAGAGACCCAGTACTTC	CASSQLGRKETQYF
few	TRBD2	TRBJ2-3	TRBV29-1	TGCAGCGTTGTCTTTGGCGGGAGGGGCACAGATACGCAGTATTTT	CSVVFGGRGTDTQYF
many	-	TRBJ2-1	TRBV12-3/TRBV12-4	TGTGCCAGCAGTTTATCGTTGCGGTACAATGAGCAGTTCTTC	CASSLSLRYNEQFF
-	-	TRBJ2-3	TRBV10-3	TGTGCCATCAACCCCAACAGAAGCACAGATACGCAGTATTTT	CAINPNRSTDTQYF
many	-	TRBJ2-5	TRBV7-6	TGTGCCAGCAGCTTATTTTCTTTAGAGACCCAGTACTTC	CASSLFSLETQYF
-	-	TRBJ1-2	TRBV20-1	TGCAGTGCTAGAGGCACGTATGGCTACACCTTC	CSARGTYGYTF
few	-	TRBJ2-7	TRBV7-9	TGTGCCAGCAGCTTTACAGGAACCGAGCAGTACTTC	CASSFTGTEQYF
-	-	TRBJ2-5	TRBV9	TGTGCCAGCAACCCTACAGGAGGGAGAGAGGAGACCCAGTACTTC	CASNPTGGREETQYF
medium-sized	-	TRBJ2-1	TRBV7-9	TGTGCCAGCACCCCGCTACTAATCCACAATGAGCAGTTCTTC	CASTPLLIHNEQFF
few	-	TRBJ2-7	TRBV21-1	TGTGCCAGCAGCACCGGACAGGATTTCTCCTACGAGCAGTACTTC	CASSTGQDFSYEQYF
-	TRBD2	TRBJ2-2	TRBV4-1	TGCGCCAGCAGCCAAGATTCCCGCGGGAGGGGTGACGGGGAGCTGTTTTTT	CASSQDSRGRGDGELFF
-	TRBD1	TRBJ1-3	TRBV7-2	TGTGCCAGCAGCTTAGCGTTCCCAGGGGGAACTGGAAACACCATATATTTT	CASSLAFPGGTGNTIYF
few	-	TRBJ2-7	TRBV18	TGTGCCAGCTCTGTCGGATCCGGCCAGGCCTACGAGCAGTACTTC	CASSVGSGQAYEQYF
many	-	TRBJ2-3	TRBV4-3	TGCGCCAGCAACACTGGCGGGGGCGGCCCGGCAGATACGCAGTATTTT	CASNTGGGGPADTQYF
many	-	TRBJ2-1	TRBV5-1	TGCGCCAGCAGCTGGGGGGCAAGTTATAATGAGCAGTTCTTC	CASSWGASYNEQFF
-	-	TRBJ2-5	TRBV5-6	TGTGCCAGCAGCGCCGCTAGGGGGGAGACCCAGTACTTC	CASSAARGETQYF
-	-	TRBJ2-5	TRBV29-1	TGCAGCGTCTCTAGCAAAGAGACCCAGTACTTC	CSVSSKETQYF
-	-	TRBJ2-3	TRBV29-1	TGCAGTGGGGAACCCAGCACAGATACGCAGTATTTT	CSGEPSTDTQYF
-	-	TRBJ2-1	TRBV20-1	TGCAGTGCTAGAGGCCTCAGGCAAAGCTCCTACAATGAGCAGTTCTTC	CSARGLRQSSYNEQFF
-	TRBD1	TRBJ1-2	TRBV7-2	TGTGCCAGCAGCGAAGGACAGGGCGCTAACTATGGCTACACCTTC	CASSEGQGANYGYTF
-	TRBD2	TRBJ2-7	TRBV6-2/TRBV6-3	TGTGCCAGCAAGTCGACTAGCGGGAGGGCGATCTCCTACGAGCAGTACTTC	CASKSTSGRAISYEQYF
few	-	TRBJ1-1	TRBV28	TGTGCCAGCACCCCCCGGGCAGGATTCACTGAAGCTTTCTTT	CASTPRAGFTEAFF
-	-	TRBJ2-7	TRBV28	TGTGCCAGCAGGTCGGGGGACAGCGCCTACGAGCAGTACTTC	CASRSGDSAYEQYF
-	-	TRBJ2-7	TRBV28	TGTGCCAGCAGTTTAGGTATAGGAACAGGGCCCCTACGTTTAGCCTACGAGCAGTACTTC	CASSLGIGTGPLRLAYEQYF
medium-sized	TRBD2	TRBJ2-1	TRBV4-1	TGCGCCAGCAGCCATGACGGGGGGGCCCACAATGAGCAGTTCTTC	CASSHDGGAHNEQFF
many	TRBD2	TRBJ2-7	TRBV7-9	TGTGCCAGCAGCCACCGCGGACTAGCGGGAGGGCCAAAAGAGCAGTACTTC	CASSHRGLAGGPKEQYF
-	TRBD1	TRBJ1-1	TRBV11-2	TGTGCCAGCAGCCAACTAACAGGGGACACTGAAGCTTTCTTT	CASSQLTGDTEAFF
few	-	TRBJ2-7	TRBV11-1	TGTGCCAGCAGCTATCAGGGAAGCTCCTACGAGCAGTACTTC	CASSYQGSSYEQYF
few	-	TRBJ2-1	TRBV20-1	TGCAGTGCTAGAGATTCAGCGGGCTCCTACAATGAGCAGTTCTTC	CSARDSAGSYNEQFF
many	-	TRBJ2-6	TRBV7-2	TGTGCCAGCAGCAGGGGCTCTGGGGCCAACGTCCTGACTTTC	CASSRGSGANVLTF
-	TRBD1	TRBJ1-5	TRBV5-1	TGCGCCAGCAGCATGGGGACAGGGGCTAATCAGCCCCAGCATTTT	CASSMGTGANQPQHF
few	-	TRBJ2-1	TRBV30	TGTGCCTGGAGTGCCCTTAGCGGACTCCCCTACAATGAGCAGTTCTTC	CAWSALSGLPYNEQFF
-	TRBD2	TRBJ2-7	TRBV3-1	TGTGCCAGCAGCCAAGGGTATGGGACTAGCGGTTACGAGCAGTACTTC	CASSQGYGTSGYEQYF
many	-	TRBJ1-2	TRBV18	TGTGCCAGCTCACCACCAGAGGGGCTTGGAGGCTACACCTTC	CASSPPEGLGGYTF